The sequence of this T cell receptor beta chain was determined in a study of blood T cell repertoires in COVID-19. Measured with immunoSEQ multiplex PCR; TCRdb has only the in-frame clones, and not every one. Altogether about 68,000 clones are present, around 85% being singletons, with the ten largest covering roughly 1.4%. The CDR3 sequence is 14 residues long. The germline V gene encodes CDR1 MNHEY and CDR2 SMNVEV (reference sequence). With 10 bases clipped from V and 5 bases from J, the junction kept 11 bases outside the gene matches. The specimen sequenced was peripheral blood. The chain is built from TRBV27 and TRBJ1-1; 9 nucleotides match TRBD1. The receptor was derived from a woman in her sixties or seventies with acute or convalescent COVID-19. CDR3 sequence: CATYTGTGRTEAFF. The CDR3 DNA is TGTGCCACGTATACCGGGACAGGGCGAACTGAAGCTTTCTTT.